The 30 T cell receptor beta chains in this list originate from one sample, sequenced in a study of a mutant IDH1 vaccine in newly diagnosed glioma. Repertoires were generated with immunoSEQ multiplex PCR, while TCRdb's copy carries only in-frame clones and drops some. The table shows some 42,000 clones, with roughly four fifths occurring only once. Antigens of these TCRs are unknown. Documented time point: week 35, safety follow-up. A single vaccine dose contained 300 ug of mutant IDH1 20-mer peptide, and topical imiquimod was used with it. Sequencing used PBMCs, obtained from a glioma patient whose treatment included an IDH1 peptide vaccine. The receptors stem from a woman aged 50 to 60 with glioma.

J is TRBJ1-1 and V is TRBV5-4; no definite D call. Trimming took off 4 bases at V and 0 bases at J, with 7 bases between the two ends. The CDR3 runs 13 residues. Germline assignment: CDR1 SGHNT and CDR2 YYREEE (reference sequence). The CDR3 protein is CASSPGLNTEAFF. The CDR3 DNA sequence: TGTGCCAGCAGCCCGGGCTTGAACACTGAAGCTTTCTTT.

About this clone itself: Since no conserved phenylalanine or tryptophan closes the CDR3, a read error is the likely cause. The DNA is omitted, as the CDR3 cannot be located on it reliably, and the CDR3 follows TCRdb's listing. The J gene is TRBJ1-1, the V gene TRBV21-1. TRBV21-1 is a listed pseudogene. The CDR3 contains 11 residues when both ends are counted. CDR3: CASSKVDGTGP.

CDR3 in amino acids: CASSFRQGGSNQPQHF. CDR3 nucleotides: TGTGCCAGCAGCTTCCGACAGGGCGGGAGCAATCAGCCCCAGCATTTT. This chain joins TRBV5-6 and TRBJ1-5; 7 bases align to TRBD1. The CDR3 consists of 16 residues. V lost 2 bases to trimming and J lost 1 base; unmatched junction nucleotides: 6. Germline CDR1 reads SGHDT; CDR2 reads YYEEEE. Variable domain in full (rest from reference TRBV5-6 and TRBJ1-5): DAGVTQSPTHLIKTRGQQVTLRCSPKSGHDTVSWYQQALGQGPQFIFQYYEEEERQRGNFPDRFSGHQFPNYSSELNVNALLLGDSALYLCASSFRQGGSNQPQHFGDGTRLSIL.

The chain uses TRBV19 and TRBJ2-1; D ambiguous. The CDR3 has 14 residues. Germline-derived CDR1 and CDR2 are LNHDA and SQIVND (reference sequence). Trimming left V 3 bases short and J 1 base short, with 7 bases between. CDR3 amino acids: CASSIGGSYNEQFF. DNA for the CDR3: TGTGCCAGTAGTATTGGTGGGTCCTACAATGAGCAGTTCTTC.

The chain joins TRBV5-1 to TRBJ2-5; TRBD1 might be the D (5 bases). The ends were cut back, 0 bases at V and 4 bases at J, with 16 bases in the middle. This CDR3 region has 16 residues. From germline, CDR1 is SGHRS and CDR2 YFSETQ. The CDR3 coding sequence is TGCGCCAGCAGCTTGGAATCCGGCTCTAGGGGAGAGACCCAGTACTTC. It encodes CASSLESGSRGETQYF.

The rearrangement uses TRBV5-8 and TRBJ1-1; 9 bases map to TRBD1. The CDR3 is 15 residues long. The junction had 9 bases not matched to a gene; V was cut back by 3 bases and J by 6 bases. Per the germline V gene, CDR1 is SGHTS and CDR2 is YDEGEE. The CDR3 reads CASSSGDRVLAEAFF. CDR3 DNA: TGTGCCAGCAGCTCGGGGGACAGGGTCCTCGCTGAAGCTTTCTTT.

This sequence joins TRBV4-1 and TRBJ2-7; the D gene is possibly TRBD2 (7 bases). The CDR3 has 16 residues. V was shortened by 0 bases and J by 6 bases, with 18 bases between the two germline ends. Looked up from germline, CDR1 is MGHRA and CDR2 is YSYEKL. The CDR3 is CASSQEGTGGGREQYF. The CDR3, as DNA: TGCGCCAGCAGCCAAGAAGGTACGGGGGGCGGACGCGAGCAGTACTTC.

The genes are TRBV6-1 and TRBJ2-7, with 13 nucleotides matching TRBD2. Germline-derived CDR1 and CDR2 are MNHNS and SASEGT. There are 14 residues in the CDR3. V gave up 6 bases and J gave up 7 bases; unmatched junction bases: 6. CDR3 nucleotides: TGTGCCAGCAGACTAGCGGGGGGGGATGGTGAGCAGTACTTC. It encodes CASRLAGGDGEQYF.

This clone showed up just a few times. The V gene is TRBV7-8, the J gene TRBJ2-1; TRBD2 matches 12 bases. Looked up from germline, CDR1 is SGHVS and CDR2 is FQNEAQ. The CDR3 extends over 17 amino acids. V shed 3 bases, J shed 0 bases, and the junction held 3 bases outside the gene matches. DNA for the CDR3: TGTGCCAGCAGCTTGACTAGCGGGGGCGTCTCCTACAATGAGCAGTTCTTC. Protein: CASSLTSGGVSYNEQFF.

The chain carries TRBV7-6 and TRBJ2-2, with 7 bases fitting TRBD1. V dropped 5 bases and J dropped 5; count of bases not matched to a gene: 2. Germline V CDR1 and CDR2: SGHVS, FNYEAQ. The CDR3 is 13 amino acids. The CDR3 DNA follows: TGTGCCAGCAGCGTACAGGGGACCGGGGAGCTGTTTTTT. It yields the protein CASSVQGTGELFF.

The chain employs TRBV10-3 and TRBJ2-7; D is uncertain. CDR1 ENHRY and CDR2 SYGVKD come from the germline V gene. V lost 0 bases, J lost 3 bases, and 12 bases lay in between. This CDR3 region has 15 residues. The CDR3 is CAISESGSQFYEQYF. The CDR3 coding sequence is TGTGCCATCAGTGAGTCGGGGTCGCAGTTCTACGAGCAGTACTTC.

The rearrangement links TRBV7-9 to TRBJ1-1, with 9 nucleotides matching TRBD1. The CDR3 runs 14 residues. Germline loops: CDR1 SEHNR, CDR2 FQNEAQ (reference sequence). With V trimmed by 5 bases and J by 11 bases, 12 bases remained unmatched. CDR3 in amino acids: CASSHRDRVVRAFF. As DNA, the CDR3 is TGTGCCAGCAGCCACCGGGACAGGGTTGTTCGGGCTTTCTTT.

The genes are TRBV5-1 and TRBJ2-7; 7 nucleotides agree with TRBD1. Germline values: CDR1 SGHRS, CDR2 YFSETQ. V trimming: 4 bases; J trimming: 2 bases; junction bases outside the gene matches: 6. The CDR3 is 14 amino acids. CDR3 in DNA: TGCGCCAGCAGCATTCGACAGGGTACCTACGAGCAGTACTTC. It specifies CASSIRQGTYEQYF. The full variable domain, with the rest looked up from reference TRBV5-1 and TRBJ2-7, is KAGVTQTPRYLIKTRGQQVTLSCSPISGHRSVSWYQQTPGQGLQFLFEYFSETQRNKGNFPGRFSGRQFSNSRSEMNVSTLELGDSALYLCASSIRQGTYEQYFGPGTRLTVT.

This clone qualifies as medium-sized. The chain links TRBV10-1 to TRBJ1-5; a weak D match, TRBD1 (6 bases). This CDR3 is built from 14 residues. CDR1 WNHNN and CDR2 SYGVQD come from the germline V gene (reference sequence). Trimming left V 4 bases short and J 4 bases short, with 11 bases between. The CDR3 reads CASSGTAENQPQHF. CDR3 in DNA: TGCGCCAGCAGTGGGACAGCCGAAAATCAGCCCCAGCATTTT.

This rearrangement joins TRBV11-2 to TRBJ1-2; 11 positions match TRBD1. Looked up from germline, CDR1 is SGHAT and CDR2 is FQNNGV. The ends lost 5 bases at V and 8 bases at J; junction bases unmatched: 7. This CDR3 is 14 amino acids long. CDR3 protein: CASSLGQGAQGYTF. CDR3 in DNA: TGTGCCAGCAGCCTCGGACAGGGGGCGCAAGGCTACACCTTC.

The chain uses TRBV7-9 and TRBJ2-1, with 14 positions matching TRBD2. This CDR3 comprises 15 residues. The J segment lost 6 bases and the V segment lost 5 bases, leaving 3 bases of the junction unmatched. Germline V lookup: CDR1 SEHNR, CDR2 FQNEAQ (reference sequence). The CDR3 sequence: CASSQTSGGANEQFF. The CDR3 DNA reads as TGTGCCAGCAGCCAGACTAGCGGGGGGGCCAATGAGCAGTTCTTC.

The J gene is TRBJ2-7, the V gene TRBV29-1; D is ambiguous. Trimming removed 5 bases from V and 3 bases from J, with 8 bases in between. This CDR3 spans 11 amino acids. Germline loops: CDR1 SQVTM, CDR2 ANQGSEA. In DNA form, the CDR3 reads TGCAGCGTTATGAGCGACTACGAGCAGTACTTC. Its protein is CSVMSDYEQYF.

The rearrangement uses TRBV2 and TRBJ1-1; perhaps TRBD1 as D (6 bases). The V end was cut by 2 bases, the J end by 1 base, with 14 bases between. The CDR3 extends over 16 amino acids. Germline lookup yields CDR1 SNHLY and CDR2 FYNNEI. This CDR3 reads CASSELLGAANTEAFF. The DNA for the CDR3 is TGTGCCAGCAGTGAATTGCTGGGGGCCGCGAACACTGAAGCTTTCTTT.

The genes are TRBV27 and TRBJ2-2; 8 nucleotides line up with TRBD1. CDR1 MNHEY and CDR2 SMNVEV come from the germline V gene (reference sequence). Trimming took 10 bases from V and 4 from J; bases not matched to a gene: 2. This CDR3 spans 12 amino acids. The CDR3 nucleotides read TGTGCCACAGGGGGCCGCACCGGGGAGCTGTTTTTT. Translation: CATGGRTGELFF.

The chain couples TRBV6-1 to TRBJ1-2; D is unresolved. The CDR3 is 13 residues long. Between the trimmed V and J ends, which lost 1 base and 6 bases, there was a span of 9 bases. The germline gives CDR1 MNHNS, CDR2 SASEGT. CDR3 amino acids: CASSEGGSHGYTF. In nucleotides, the CDR3 is TGTGCCAGCAGTGAAGGAGGGTCGCATGGCTACACCTTC.

The chain carries TRBV29-1 and TRBJ1-2; 9 positions agree with TRBD1. This CDR3 region has 15 residues. The V segment lost 2 bases and the J segment 4 bases; nucleotides outside the gene matches: 8. Germline V gives CDR1 SQVTM, CDR2 ANQGSEA. The chain's CDR3 is CSVERSRQGVYGYTF. The CDR3 DNA sequence: TGCAGCGTTGAAAGATCGAGACAGGGGGTCTATGGCTACACCTTC.

The CDR3, as DNA: TGTGCCAGCAGTTTGCGGAGCCCTGGAAACACCATATATTTT. Its translation: CASSLRSPGNTIYF. The chain carries TRBV6-1 and TRBJ1-3; D gene unclear. Germline CDR1 is MNHNS and CDR2 is SASEGT. The CDR3 is 14 residues long. Trimming took off 5 bases at V and 2 bases at J, with 10 bases between the two ends.

The V call is TRBV5-1, the J call TRBJ2-5; TRBD2 is a possible D gene (6 bases). Germline lookup yields CDR1 SGHRS and CDR2 YFSETQ. This CDR3 is 12 amino acids long. V lost 4 bases and J lost 5, with 9 bases in between. The CDR3 coding sequence is TGCGCCAGCAGCCCCGGGAGCGAGACCCAGTACTTC. Translating it yields CASSPGSETQYF.

This clone turned up a few times. The chain combines TRBV30 with TRBJ1-2; D call uncertain. CDR3 length: 13 residues. The ends were cut back, 1 base at V and 8 bases at J, with 14 bases in the middle. In germline, CDR1 is GTSNPN, CDR2 SVGIG (reference sequence). CDR3 bases: TGTGCCTGGAGTGGACAAGTCCGGCCCGGCTACACCTTC. It translates to CAWSGQVRPGYTF. Using reference TRBV30 and TRBJ1-2 for the parts outside the CDR3, the full variable domain is SQTIHQWPATLVQPVGSPLSLECTVEGTSNPNLYWYRQAAGRGLQLLFYSVGIGQISSEVPQNLSASRPQDRQFILSSKKLLLSDSGFYLCAWSGQVRPGYTFGSGTRLTVV.

The J gene is TRBJ1-2, the V gene TRBV5-1; D may be TRBD1 (6 bases). Trimming removed 0 bases from V and 3 bases from J, with 15 bases in between. Germline CDR1 is SGHRS and CDR2 is YFSETQ. This CDR3 comprises 16 residues. The CDR3 sequence: CASSLGGAGSDYGYTF. DNA of the CDR3: TGCGCCAGCAGCTTGGGGGGGGCGGGTAGCGACTATGGCTACACCTTC.

The V call is TRBV14, the J call TRBJ2-1, with 12 bases matching TRBD2. Trimming took 1 base from V and 3 from J; bases not matched to a gene: 4. Per the germline V gene, CDR1 is SGHDN and CDR2 is FVKESK. The CDR3 covers 17 residues. The CDR3 reads CASSQARTSGDYNEQFF. CDR3 in DNA: TGTGCCAGCAGCCAAGCCCGGACTAGCGGGGACTACAATGAGCAGTTCTTC.

This clone was counted only a few times. This chain links TRBV11-2 with TRBJ1-4; TRBD1 might be the D (6 bases). V lost 4 bases, J lost 7 bases, and 19 bases lay in between. The CDR3 contains 16 residues. The germline V gene encodes CDR1 SGHAT and CDR2 FQNNGV. The CDR3 nucleotides are TGTGCCAGCAGCTCCATAGGGGGGAAGATGGGTGAAAAACTGTTTTTT. This sequence encodes CASSSIGGKMGEKLFF.

V gene TRBV5-1 combines with J gene TRBJ2-7; no clear D. This CDR3 contains 13 residues. Between the trimmed V and J ends, which lost 2 bases and 4 bases, there was a span of 10 bases. Germline CDR1 reads SGHRS; CDR2 reads YFSETQ. As DNA, the CDR3 is TGCGCCAGCAGCTTAGGTGGGCCTTACGAGCAGTACTTC. Its protein product is CASSLGGPYEQYF.

This chain uses TRBV27 with TRBJ1-5; D is undetermined. Trimming removed 0 bases from V and 2 bases from J, with 14 bases in between. This CDR3 spans 17 amino acids. CDR1 MNHEY and CDR2 SMNVEV come from the germline V gene (reference sequence). This CDR3 is CASSLSYPGTGNQPQHF. CDR3 DNA: TGTGCCAGCAGTTTATCGTATCCGGGTACTGGCAATCAGCCCCAGCATTTT.

The rearrangement joins TRBV5-5 to TRBJ2-5, with D possibly matching TRBD2 (5 bases). V lost 4 bases, J lost 8 bases, and 18 bases lay in between. Germline V lookup: CDR1 SGHKS, CDR2 YYEKEE (reference sequence). The CDR3 is 14 amino acids. The CDR3 nucleotides are TGTGCCAGCAGCCCTCTTCCTAGCTTTGAAACCCAGTACTTC. It specifies CASSPLPSFETQYF.